The entry that follows covers one T cell receptor beta chain sequence. These data originate in a study of cytomegalovirus exposure and HLA in healthy donors. With 60 Vbeta and 13 Jbeta primers, the PCR was carried out. Clones were sequenced by immunoSEQ multiplex PCR, and TCRdb holds only the in-frame ones, with some missing. The sample has around 160,000 clones, 79% seen once. The CDR3 spans 14 residues. Trimming removed 0 bases at V and 9 bases at J, with 13 bases between. CDR1 is SGHNT and CDR2 is YYREEE in the germline V gene (reference sequence). The receptor comes from a woman aged 40 to 50 in good health and CMV-seropositive. This chain uses TRBV5-4 with TRBJ2-1; possibly TRBD1 for D (6 bases). The sample was PBMCs. This CDR3 is CASSLEQGIGEQFF. The CDR3 nucleotides are TGTGCCAGCAGCTTGGAACAGGGCATAGGTGAGCAGTTCTTC.